These 15 T cell receptor beta chains originate from one sample sequenced in a study of CD8 T cells in Susac syndrome. It was with random hexamers that 0.5 to 1 ug RNA was reverse transcribed. TCRdb itself ran the immunoSEQ multiplex PCR reads through MiXCR, one entry per CDR3 protein. The table lists approximately 280,000 distinct CDR3 sequences, 85% of them singletons, with 0.11% in the top ten. Sequencing input: CD8+ T cells from PBMCs. Receptors originate from a human donor with multiple sclerosis.

This clonotype was counted a single time. At one boundary the junction diverges from the germline segment, which might be a read error. This chain links TRBV3-1 with TRBJ1-1, with 8 bases aligning to TRBD1. Germline V CDR1 and CDR2: LGHDT, YNNKEL (reference sequence). CDR3 size: 16 residues. CDR3 region: CAGSLGTGLRGAEAFF. The CDR3 DNA follows: TGTGCCGGCAGCCTAGGGACAGGCCTTCGAGGGGCTGAAGCTTTCTTT.

This clonotype was seen a handful of times. The chain combines TRBV9 with TRBJ1-2; D gene ambiguous. CDR3 size: 12 residues. V gave up 3 bases and J gave up 1 base, with 4 bases separating them. In germline, CDR1 is SGDLS, CDR2 YYNGEE. The chain's CDR3 is CASSEGNYGYTF. The CDR3 DNA is TGTGCCAGCAGCGAGGGTAACTATGGCTACACCTTC. Variable domain in full (rest from reference TRBV9 and TRBJ1-2): DSGVTQTPKHLITATGQRVTLRCSPRSGDLSVYWYQQSLDQGLQFLIQYYNGEERAKGNILERFSAQQFPDLHSELNLSSLELGDSALYFCASSEGNYGYTFGSGTRLTVV.

V and J are TRBV6-1 and TRBJ1-1; the D is unclear. V was trimmed by 6 bases and J by 2 bases, leaving 13 bases between them. This CDR3 region has 14 residues. CDR1 is MNHNS and CDR2 is SASEGT in the germline V gene. This CDR3 is CASSSRVPNTEAFF. The CDR3 DNA reads TGTGCCAGCAGCTCGAGAGTCCCAAACACTGAAGCTTTCTTT.

V usage is TRBV20-1 and J usage is TRBJ2-7, with D perhaps matching TRBD2 (6 bases). CDR1 is DFQATT, CDR2 SNEGSKA, per germline (reference sequence). The CDR3 is 15 residues long. The V end lost 7 bases, the J end lost 3 bases, and 22 bases lay between the germline ends. In nucleotides, the CDR3 is TGCAGTGTCCCCATACGGGACTCTCCCTTCTACGAGCAGTACTTC. Amino acid sequence: CSVPIRDSPFYEQYF.

This rearrangement joins TRBV12-3 or TRBV12-4 to TRBJ2-3, with 13 bases fitting TRBD2. The V gene end was trimmed by 7 bases and the J gene end by 9 bases; junction bases not matched to a gene: 16. The CDR3 consists of 17 residues. CDR3 sequence (DNA): TGTGCCAGCACCACCACCCTCGGGACTAGCGGGATGTTGACGCAGTATTTT. This encodes CASTTTLGTSGMLTQYF.

The rearrangement joins TRBV7-6 to TRBJ2-5, with 11 bases matching TRBD2. Per germline, CDR1 SGHVS and CDR2 FNYEAQ. The CDR3 sequence is 17 residues long. With 0 bases clipped from V and 4 bases from J, the junction kept 7 bases outside the gene matches. This chain's CDR3 is CASSLAPASGRTETQYF. The CDR3 DNA sequence: TGTGCCAGCAGCTTAGCGCCGGCTAGCGGGAGGACAGAGACCCAGTACTTC.

The chain recombines TRBV19 with TRBJ1-1, with D hard to call. Germline V gene sequence: CDR1 LNHDA, CDR2 SQIVND (reference sequence). Trimming took off 5 bases at V and 2 bases at J, with 9 bases between the two ends. The CDR3 totals 13 residues. CDR3 protein: CASSSTPNTEAFF. CDR3 in DNA: TGTGCCAGTAGTTCGACACCCAACACTGAAGCTTTCTTT.

The rearrangement uses TRBV12-3 or TRBV12-4 and TRBJ2-2; D assignment may be TRBD1 or TRBD2 (5 bases each). Trimming shortened V by 10 bases and J by 1 base, and 19 bases separated the two germline ends. The CDR3 loop spans 16 amino acids. The CDR3, as DNA: TGTGCCACAGGGTCCGGGGACCCATGGAACACCGGGGAGCTGTTTTTT. Translated, it gives CATGSGDPWNTGELFF.

This chain links TRBV13 with TRBJ1-2, with D perhaps TRBD1 (5 bases). Germline CDR1 PRHDT, CDR2 FYEKMQ (reference sequence). CDR3 length: 16 amino acids. Trimming shortened V by 0 bases and J by 4 bases, and 15 bases separated the two germline ends. CDR3 bases: TGTGCCAGCAGCTTAGGCCTCCGGGGGACGACCTATGGCTACACCTTC. Amino acid sequence: CASSLGLRGTTYGYTF.

The V and J genes are TRBV10-3 and TRBJ2-1; D call uncertain. This CDR3 has 12 residues. The germline V and J ends were trimmed by 2 bases and 9 bases, with 8 bases remaining between them. Germline V gene data show CDR1 as ENHRY and CDR2 as SYGVKD. The CDR3 spells CAISEVGREQFF. The CDR3, as DNA: TGTGCCATCAGTGAGGTCGGTCGTGAGCAGTTCTTC.

This rearrangement joins TRBV6-1 to TRBJ1-2; D ambiguous. V was trimmed by 10 bases and J by 8 bases, leaving 29 bases between them. The CDR3 has 16 amino acids. Looked up from germline, CDR1 is MNHNS and CDR2 is SASEGT. CDR3 sequence reads: CATILPVSAGRGGYTF. The CDR3 region has the DNA TGTGCCACCATCCTACCCGTCTCCGCGGGCCGGGGAGGCTACACCTTC.

The chain couples TRBV19 to TRBJ2-5; no definite D call. CDR1 and CDR2 from the germline V gene are LNHDA and SQIVND (reference sequence). V dropped 7 bases and J dropped 2 bases, with 20 bases sitting between them. The CDR3 is 16 amino acids. CDR3 sequence reads: CASTAVYGSQQETQYF. The CDR3 region has the DNA TGTGCCAGTACCGCAGTATACGGTAGCCAGCAAGAGACCCAGTACTTC.

V is TRBV10-3 and J is TRBJ1-1; D is perhaps TRBD1 (6 bases). The CDR3 contains 14 residues. Between the trimmed V and J ends, which lost 6 bases and 4 bases, there was a span of 15 bases. Germline CDR1 reads ENHRY; CDR2 reads SYGVKD. CDR3 protein: CAIRRQDGGTEAFF. CDR3 sequence (DNA): TGTGCCATCAGAAGACAGGACGGGGGCACTGAAGCTTTCTTT.

This clonotype has only one observation. The CDR3 region is CASSVQGSLYEQYF. CDR3 bases: TGTGCCAGCAGTGTACAGGGTTCCCTTTACGAGCAGTACTTC. This chain links TRBV27 with TRBJ2-7, with a weak D call TRBD1 (6 bases). The V and J ends lost 5 bases and 4 bases respectively, with 15 bases between them. CDR3 length equals 14 residues. CDR1 is MNHEY and CDR2 is SMNVEV in the germline V gene (reference sequence).

V usage is TRBV27 and J usage is TRBJ1-1; no clear D. Germline V gene data show CDR1 as MNHEY and CDR2 as SMNVEV (reference sequence). Between the trimmed V and J ends, which lost 6 bases and 1 base, there was a span of 12 bases. CDR3 size: 14 residues. CDR3 coding DNA: TGTGCCAGCAGGCAAATCGCAGGGAACACTGAAGCTTTCTTT. This gives the protein CASRQIAGNTEAFF.